Below are 11 T cell receptor beta chains sequenced from a single sample in a study of CDR3 diversity in severe acne. TCRdb itself ran the PCR reads through MiXCR, one entry per CDR3 protein. The sample contains approximately 80,000 distinct CDR3 sequences, 51% of which appear only once. The material sequenced was blood. All receptors come from a male donor in good health, without acne.

This clonotype was counted ten times or more. The rearrangement links TRBV6-4 to TRBJ1-1, with 7 nucleotides matching TRBD1. From germline, CDR1 is MRHNA and CDR2 SNTAGT. The CDR3 runs 14 residues. Trimming cost V 4 bases and J 4 bases; bases outside gene matches: 6. The CDR3 protein is CASSVTGSGTEAFF. For the CDR3, the DNA is TGTGCCAGCAGTGTGACAGGGAGCGGCACTGAAGCTTTCTTT.

This clonotype was found many times. CDR3 DNA: TGTGCCAGCAGCTTAAACTATGGCTACACCTTC. Residues: CASSLNYGYTF. The V gene is TRBV7-2, the J gene TRBJ1-2; D not certain. V was cut by 2 bases and J by 2 bases, with 0 bases left in between. The length of the CDR3 is 11 residues. Looked up from germline, CDR1 is SGHTA and CDR2 is FQGNSA.

This clonotype was recorded many times. The chain links TRBV3-1 to TRBJ1-2; D remains unclear. With 6 bases removed from V and 8 bases from J, the gap between germline ends came to 13 bases. CDR1 and CDR2 (germline): LGHDT, YNNKEL (reference sequence). The CDR3 runs to 12 residues. The CDR3 loop is CASSQEPRGYTF. CDR3 sequence (DNA): TGTGCCAGCAGTCAGGAACCGAGGGGCTACACCTTC.

CDR3: CASSRSGWQKLFF. The CDR3 bases are TGTGCCAGCAGCCGTAGTGGCTGGCAAAAACTGTTTTTT. The chain uses TRBV7-8 and TRBJ1-4, with D unclear. CDR1 SGHVS and CDR2 FQNEAQ come from the germline V gene. Trimming shortened V by 5 bases and J by 9 bases, and 13 bases separated the two germline ends. The CDR3 extends over 13 amino acids.

There are many counts of this clonotype. The gene calls are TRBV30 and TRBJ1-6; D unresolved. Trimming cost V 2 bases and J 14 bases, with 19 bases left between them. In germline, CDR1 is GTSNPN, CDR2 SVGIG (reference sequence). CDR3 length: 14 amino acids. The CDR3 DNA reads as TGTGCCTGGAGTATGACACCTCAGTCTGGGACCCTCCACTTT. It is translated as CAWSMTPQSGTLHF.

About this clonotype itself: Because the CDR3 is missing its conserved closing phenylalanine or tryptophan, this is likely a read error. The chain couples TRBV10-3 to TRBJ1-2; 10 positions agree with TRBD1. CDR1 is ENHRY and CDR2 is SYGVKD in the germline V gene. CDR3 size: 13 residues. V shed 6 bases and J 6 bases; nucleotides not matched to a gene: 4. CDR3 region: CAIRGQGIDGYTS. For the CDR3, the DNA is TGTGCCATCAGGGGACAGGGGATAGATGGCTACACCTCC.

Comments on this clonotype: A much larger clone lies a single base off, so this may be a read error. This sequence joins TRBV6-1 and TRBJ1-5, with D hard to call. V shed 2 bases and J shed 0 bases, with 11 bases lying between them. This CDR3 spans 16 amino acids. CDR1 MNHNS and CDR2 SASEGT come from the germline V gene. CDR3 region: CASSETPGDSNQPQHF. The CDR3 DNA reads as TGTGCCAGCAGTGAAACCCCCGGGGATAGCAATCAGCCCCAGCATTTT.

This clonotype was counted a single time. The V gene is TRBV20-1, the J gene TRBJ2-3; D is unclear. Germline CDR1 and CDR2: DFQATT and SNEGSKA (reference sequence). The CDR3 consists of 13 residues. The V end was cut by 3 bases, the J end by 2 bases, with 9 bases between. Here the CDR3 DNA reads TGCAGTGCTAGCACTGGAAACACAGATACGCAGTATTTT. Its protein is CSASTGNTDTQYF.

The genes are TRBV7-9 and TRBJ2-7, with 10 bases matching TRBD2. V shed 8 bases, J shed 6 bases, and the junction held 13 bases outside the gene matches. Per the germline V gene, CDR1 is SEHNR and CDR2 is FQNEAQ (reference sequence). CDR3 length: 15 residues. The CDR3 protein is CASSDPSGRISEQYF. The CDR3 DNA reads as TGTGCCAGCTCCGACCCTAGCGGGAGAATTTCCGAGCAGTACTTC.

V is TRBV13 and J is TRBJ1-6; D might be TRBD1 (5 bases). The V gene lost 6 bases and the J gene lost 6 bases, with 9 bases spanning the gap. Germline assignment: CDR1 PRHDT and CDR2 FYEKMQ (reference sequence). There are 13 residues in the CDR3. The CDR3: CASSQGVNSPLHF. The CDR3 nucleotides read TGTGCCAGCAGTCAGGGTGTTAATTCACCCCTCCACTTT.

The chain joins TRBV7-9 to TRBJ2-3; D remains ambiguous. This CDR3 has 14 amino acids. In germline, CDR1 is SEHNR, CDR2 FQNEAQ (reference sequence). Trimming took off 3 bases at V and 0 bases at J, with 7 bases between the two ends. The CDR3 DNA reads TGTGCCAGCAGCTTTGAAAGAAGCACAGATACGCAGTATTTT. This gives the protein CASSFERSTDTQYF. Full variable domain (outside the CDR3, taken from reference TRBV7-9 and TRBJ2-3): DTGVSQNPRHKITKRGQNVTFRCDPISEHNRLYWYRQTLGQGPEFLTYFQNEAQLEKSRLLSDRFSAERPKGSFSTLEIQRTEQGDSAMYLCASSFERSTDTQYFGPGTRLTVL.